The T cell receptor (beta chain) described here comes from a study of blood T cell repertoires in COVID-19 (dated by TCRdb to the early 2020s). Some background on the complete study: Samples covering the acute and convalescent phases of COVID-19 were provided by collaborators in the United States, Italy and Spain. The material from the prospective study consisted of cDNA or gDNA derived from T cells, B-cell-depleted T cells, or PBMCs. Deeply sampled blood TCRbeta repertoires from subjects exposed to, actively infected with, or recovered from COVID-19 were included in the dataset. The repertoires were released in a freely available public database intended as a resource for research on the immune response to SARS-CoV-2. The samples were drawn from the first 160 participants of the ongoing ImmuneRACE study and from 950 to 1,500 subjects provided by 6 global collaborators. Sample metadata almost always included a de-identified subject ID, COVID-19 status, age in years and sex. HLA class I and class II types, where available, came from metadata supplied by the sample provider rather than from assay-based typing.

The research as a whole found: The quantity of clinical and demographic metadata differed by source and by participant and was supplied without curation.

Enrolling through a virtual design, the prospective study's participants ranged in age from about 18 to 89 years and lived across 24 United States geographic areas. In the prospective study, cohorts were assigned on the basis of participant-reported clinical history obtained from a screening survey and a study questionnaire. ImmuneRACE Cohort 3 recovered participants were defined by two consecutive negative NP/OP PCR tests, healthcare professional clearance, or symptom resolution. Each participant in the prospective study had whole blood, serum and a nasopharyngeal or oropharyngeal swab collected by mobile phlebotomists. Participants in the prospective study had the option to provide additional blood draws and questionnaires over a roughly two-month period. Prospective study blood samples were shipped either frozen or at room temperature before DNA extraction. Concerning this clone: No cognate antigen has been identified for it. Base qualities are not recorded, but no much larger clone differs from it by a single base.

Trimming removed 5 bases from V and 2 bases from J; the gene matches leave 7 bases unexplained. The CDR3, cysteine through phenylalanine, is 14 amino acids long. Only the CDR3 DNA stays, 42 bases, in frame from base 1. CDR1 and CDR2 were assigned from the germline V gene as SGHRS and YFSETQ. TCRbeta CDR3 regions were amplified from genomic DNA by means of the immunoSEQ Assay, a bias-controlled multiplex PCR. As for the original processing: The number of nucleated cells in each sample was estimated from the amplification of reference gene primers within the assay. To quantify the absolute abundance of each unique TCRbeta CDR3 rearrangement, sequence reads were collapsed and filtered. For each sample, productive Simpson clonality was calculated by taking the square root of Simpson's diversity index across productive rearrangements. TCRdb provides this immuneACCESS table in a form limited to in-frame rearrangements. Some clones are lacking; in checked studies, under half of them reflect an unresolved V gene, and why the rest are absent is not known. The V and J calls and clone size are taken from that table; D and trimming were inferred from the DNA. Counted in this sample were 310,000 or so clones; around 89% of them appeared once. The top ten constitute around 9.5% of the sample.

The specimen sequenced was PBMCs or T cells enriched from blood (not recorded which). This chain is built from TRBV5-1 and TRBJ2-7; 7 bases in the middle match TRBD1. The receptor was isolated from a woman aged 40 to 55 who had recovered from COVID-19. Here the CDR3 is given as CASSSGTDPYEQYF. DNA sequence: TGCGCCAGCAGTTCCGGGACAGACCCCTACGAGCAGTACTTC.